Listed below are T cell receptor beta chains from one sample, sequenced in a study of low-dose radiotherapy and immunotherapy resistance in tumors. MiXCR, run by TCRdb on the reads, gives a single entry per CDR3 protein. In the table there are tens of thousands of distinct CDR3 sequences, 8% to 10% of which are singletons. Sequenced material: PBMCs, taken before treatment. The receptors come from a male donor with prostate cancer. The CDR3 runs from the conserved cysteine through the conserved F or W. A D gene is named only where the DNA matches it firmly. Where a row states a size, it is once, few, many or the class of an expanded clone; other rows omit it.

CASSSRGTEAFF TGTGCCAGCAGTTCCCGGGGCACTGAAGCTTTCTTT . TRBV28 many TRBJ1-1
CASSFGLGNTGELFF TGTGCCAGCAGCTTTGGCTTGGGAAACACCGGGGAGCTGTTTTTT . TRBV7-2 many TRBJ2-2
CASSQDSPTDTQYF TGCGCCAGCAGTCAGGACAGCCCCACAGATACGCAGTATTTT . TRBV5-1 many TRBJ2-3
CSATRQITVPTEAFF TGCAGTGCTACTCGACAGATAACCGTTCCCACTGAAGCTTTCTTT . TRBV20-1 many TRBJ1-1
CASSQAPSYEQYF TGTGCCAGCAGCCAAGCACCTTCCTACGAGCAGTACTTC . TRBV3-1 many TRBJ2-7
CASSPRVREGIQETQYF TGTGCCAGCAGTCCTCGAGTCAGGGAGGGGATCCAAGAGACCCAGTACTTC TRBD2 TRBV27 many TRBJ2-5
CAWSVRWGQKDTQYF TGTGCCTGGAGTGTACGATGGGGGCAGAAAGATACGCAGTATTTT . TRBV30 many TRBJ2-3
CASSIGSSSGYTGELFF TGTGCCAGTAGTATAGGCAGTTCTAGCGGGTACACCGGGGAGCTGTTTTTT TRBD2 TRBV19 many TRBJ2-2
CATSDPDGSSGRDTQYF TGTGCCACCAGTGATCCGGATGGTTCTAGCGGGAGGGATACGCAGTATTTT TRBD2 TRBV24-1 many TRBJ2-3
CSARGLTSGSNSYNEQFF TGCAGTGCTAGAGGTCTGACTAGCGGGAGTAACTCCTACAATGAGCAGTTCTTC TRBD2 TRBV20-1 many TRBJ2-1
CAGRLGRQETQYF TGTGCCGGGCGATTGGGGCGCCAGGAGACCCAGTACTTC . TRBV2 few TRBJ2-5
CASSFRASGTEQFF TGTGCCAGCAGTTTTCGGGCTAGCGGAACTGAGCAGTTCTTC TRBD2 TRBV12-3/TRBV12-4 many TRBJ2-1
CASSPHGGVSTGELFF TGCGCCAGCAGCCCCCACGGGGGCGTGAGCACCGGGGAGCTGTTTTTT . TRBV5-1 many TRBJ2-2
CASSLWISIGSGKHEQYF TGTGCCAGCAGTTTATGGATTTCGATCGGTAGCGGGAAGCACGAGCAGTACTTC TRBD2 TRBV27 few TRBJ2-7
CASSLHPGQETQYF TGTGCCAGCAGCTTACATCCAGGGCAAGAGACCCAGTACTTC . TRBV7-2 many TRBJ2-5
CASRPYGARELFF TGTGCCAGCAGACCCTATGGAGCGAGGGAGCTGTTTTTT . TRBV6-5 many TRBJ2-2
CASSLSEQFF TGTGCCAGCAGCTTGAGTGAGCAGTTCTTC . TRBV7-2 many TRBJ2-1
CNAFPGKGPLAKNIQYF TGCAATGCGTTTCCGGGAAAGGGGCCCTTAGCCAAAAACATTCAGTACTTC . TRBV20-1 . TRBJ2-4
CASANGTGGHQPQHF TGTGCCAGCGCAAACGGGACAGGGGGACATCAGCCCCAGCATTTT TRBD1 TRBV3-1 many TRBJ1-5
CASTSGLADNEQFF . . TRBV19 many TRBJ2-1
CASRQNRGPDTQYF TGTGCCAGCAGGCAAAACAGGGGTCCAGATACGCAGTATTTT TRBD1 TRBV27 many TRBJ2-3
CSAESELGTDTQYF TGCAGCGCCGAAAGTGAGTTGGGCACAGATACGCAGTATTTT . TRBV20-1 many TRBJ2-3
CATIGRVGQFF TGTGCCACCATCGGACGGGTGGGGCAGTTCTTC . TRBV24-1 many TRBJ2-1
CSAGGVTGELFF TGCAGTGCTGGAGGGGTTACCGGGGAGCTGTTTTTT . TRBV20-1 few TRBJ2-2
CASSLKAGETQYF TGTGCCAGCAGCTTAAAGGCGGGTGAGACCCAGTACTTC . TRBV7-2 many TRBJ2-5
CASSPSSGSALQETQYF TGTGCCAGCTCACCATCTAGCGGGAGCGCCCTTCAAGAGACCCAGTACTTC TRBD2 TRBV18 many TRBJ2-5
CASSGGQGLGQFF TGTGCCAGCAGTGGAGGACAGGGACTGGGGCAGTTCTTC TRBD1 TRBV2 many TRBJ2-1
CSASRQGYEGETQYF TGCAGTGCATCACGACAGGGCTACGAGGGAGAGACCCAGTACTTC TRBD1 TRBV20-1 many TRBJ2-5
CASSLVSGSETGELFF TGTGCCAGCAGCTTAGTGAGCGGGAGCGAAACCGGGGAGCTGTTTTTT TRBD2 TRBV7-6 many TRBJ2-2
CSVNRDHSYNSPLHF TGCAGCGTAAACAGGGACCACTCCTATAATTCACCCCTCCACTTT . TRBV20-1 many TRBJ1-6
CASSFETGSTGELFF TGTGCCAGCAGCTTCGAAACAGGGAGCACCGGGGAGCTGTTTTTT . TRBV3-1 many TRBJ2-2
CASSSWTEAFF TGTGCCAGCAGCTCCTGGACTGAAGCTTTCTTT . TRBV14 many TRBJ1-1
CSANRITDTQYF TGCAGTGCTAACAGAATCACAGATACGCAGTATTTT . TRBV20-1 many TRBJ2-3
CASSIQGRGTGELFF TGTGCCAGTAGTATCCAAGGTCGGGGCACCGGGGAGCTGTTTTTT . TRBV19 many TRBJ2-2
CASSLGGRAFEQFF TGTGCCAGCAGCTTAGGGGGGAGGGCCTTTGAGCAGTTCTTC TRBD2 TRBV7-2 many TRBJ2-1
CASSSTGTNSYNEQFF TGTGCCAGCAGCAGCACCGGGACCAACTCCTACAATGAGCAGTTCTTC . TRBV7-9 many TRBJ2-1